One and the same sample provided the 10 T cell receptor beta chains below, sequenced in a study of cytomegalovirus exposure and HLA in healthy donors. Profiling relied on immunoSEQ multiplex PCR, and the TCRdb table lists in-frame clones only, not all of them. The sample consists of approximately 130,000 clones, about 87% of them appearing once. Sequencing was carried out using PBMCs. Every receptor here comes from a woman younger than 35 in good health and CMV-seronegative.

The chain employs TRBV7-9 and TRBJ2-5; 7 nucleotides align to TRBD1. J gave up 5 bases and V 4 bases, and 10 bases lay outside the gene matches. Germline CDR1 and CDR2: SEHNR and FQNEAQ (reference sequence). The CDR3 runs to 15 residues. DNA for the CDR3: TGTGCCAGCAGCTCGCCCCTAGACAGGGATGAGACCCAGTACTTC. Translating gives CASSSPLDRDETQYF.

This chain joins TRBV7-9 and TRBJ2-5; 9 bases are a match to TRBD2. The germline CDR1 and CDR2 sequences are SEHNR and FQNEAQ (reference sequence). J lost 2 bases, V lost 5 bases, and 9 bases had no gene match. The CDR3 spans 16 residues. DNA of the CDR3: TGTGCCAGCAGCCCCGGTCTAGCGGGAACTCAAGAGACCCAGTACTTC. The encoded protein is CASSPGLAGTQETQYF.

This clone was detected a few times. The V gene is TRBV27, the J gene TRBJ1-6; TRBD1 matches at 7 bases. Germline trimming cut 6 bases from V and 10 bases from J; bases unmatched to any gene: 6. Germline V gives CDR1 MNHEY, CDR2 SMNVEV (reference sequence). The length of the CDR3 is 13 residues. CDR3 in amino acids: CASSEQGRSPLHF. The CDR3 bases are TGTGCCAGCAGCGAACAGGGGCGATCACCCCTCCACTTT.

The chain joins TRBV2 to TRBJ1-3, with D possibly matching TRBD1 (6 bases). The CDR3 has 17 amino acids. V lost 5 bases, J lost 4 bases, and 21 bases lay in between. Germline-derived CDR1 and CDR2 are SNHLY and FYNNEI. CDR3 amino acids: CASSFTGTKRRGNTIYF. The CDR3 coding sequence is TGTGCCAGCAGTTTCACCGGGACAAAAAGAAGAGGAAACACCATATATTTT.

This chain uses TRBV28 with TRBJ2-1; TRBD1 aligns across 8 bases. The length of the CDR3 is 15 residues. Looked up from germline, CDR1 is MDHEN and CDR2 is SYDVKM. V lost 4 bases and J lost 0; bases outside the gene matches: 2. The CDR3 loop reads CASSWTGTSYNEQFF. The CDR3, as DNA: TGTGCCAGCAGTTGGACAGGGACCTCCTACAATGAGCAGTTCTTC.

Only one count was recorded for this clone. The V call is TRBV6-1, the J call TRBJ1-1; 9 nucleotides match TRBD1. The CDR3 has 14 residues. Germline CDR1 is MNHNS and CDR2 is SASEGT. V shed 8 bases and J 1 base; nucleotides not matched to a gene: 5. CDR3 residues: CASPRQGGNTEAFF. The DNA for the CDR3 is TGTGCCAGCCCCAGACAGGGGGGGAACACTGAAGCTTTCTTT.

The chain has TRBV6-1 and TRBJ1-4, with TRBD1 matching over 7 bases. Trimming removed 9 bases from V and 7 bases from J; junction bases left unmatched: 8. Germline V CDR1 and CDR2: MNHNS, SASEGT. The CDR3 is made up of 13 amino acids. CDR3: CASCRGESEKLFF. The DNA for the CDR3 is TGTGCCAGTTGCAGGGGGGAGAGTGAAAAACTGTTTTTT.

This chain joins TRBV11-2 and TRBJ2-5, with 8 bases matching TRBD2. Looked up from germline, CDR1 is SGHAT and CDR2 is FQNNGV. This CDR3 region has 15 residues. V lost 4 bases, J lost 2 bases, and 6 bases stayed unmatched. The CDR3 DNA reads TGTGCCAGCAGCTGGGGCCGGGGGGGGCAAGAGACCCAGTACTTC. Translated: CASSWGRGGQETQYF. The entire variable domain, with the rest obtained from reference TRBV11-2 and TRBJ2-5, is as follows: EAGVAQSPRYKIIEKRQSVAFWCNPISGHATLYWYQQILGQGPKLLIQFQNNGVVDDSQLPKDRFSAERLKGVDSTLKIQPAKLEDSAVYLCASSWGRGGQETQYFGPGTRLLVL.

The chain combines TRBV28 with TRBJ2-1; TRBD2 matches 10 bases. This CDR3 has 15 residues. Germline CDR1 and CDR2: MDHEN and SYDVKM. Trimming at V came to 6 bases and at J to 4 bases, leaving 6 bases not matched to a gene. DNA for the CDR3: TGTGCCAGCAGGCCGACTAGCGGGCAGTACAATGAGCAGTTCTTC. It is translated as CASRPTSGQYNEQFF.

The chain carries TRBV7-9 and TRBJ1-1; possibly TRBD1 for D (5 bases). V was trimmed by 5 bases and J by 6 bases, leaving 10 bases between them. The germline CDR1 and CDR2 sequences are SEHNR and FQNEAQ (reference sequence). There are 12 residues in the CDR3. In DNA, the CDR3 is TGTGCCAGCAGCCAAAGGGGCTCTGAAGCTTTCTTT. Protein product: CASSQRGSEAFF. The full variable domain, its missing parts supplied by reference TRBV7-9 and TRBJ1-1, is DTGVSQNPRHKITKRGQNVTFRCDPISEHNRLYWYRQTLGQGPEFLTYFQNEAQLEKSRLLSDRFSAERPKGSFSTLEIQRTEQGDSAMYLCASSQRGSEAFFGQGTRLTVV.